This is a list of T cell receptor beta chains from one sample in a study of chronic HIV infection and antiretroviral therapy. TCRdb fed the 5' RACE reads into MiXCR, producing one record per CDR3 protein. The sample lists 30,000 to 35,000 distinct CDR3 sequences; under 9.5% were seen once. What was sequenced was peripheral blood. The source of these receptors is an adult who had HIV and had not received antiretroviral therapy, or was an uninfected healthy control (not recorded which). The CDR3 runs from the conserved cysteine through the conserved F or W. The D gene is left open where the match is weak. Clone size is not always given. Where it is, it says once, few, many or a class for expanded clones.

v_gene	j_gene	abundance	d_gene	CDR3aa	CDR3nt
TRBV6-4	TRBJ2-1	many	TRBD2	CASSDTSGGVEEQFF	TGTGCCAGCAGTGATACTAGCGGGGGGGTAGAGGAGCAGTTCTTC
TRBV18	TRBJ1-1	medium-sized	.	CASSPGLNTEAFF	TGTGCCAGCTCACCAGGCTTGAACACTGAAGCTTTCTTT
TRBV20-1	TRBJ1-1	.	.	CSARGRLGDTEAFF	TGCAGTGCTAGGGGGCGTCTCGGGGACACTGAAGCTTTCTTT
TRBV29-1	TRBJ2-3	.	.	CSVEAGGTDTQYF	TGCAGCGTTGAAGCCGGAGGCACAGATACGCAGTATTTT
TRBV6-4	TRBJ2-1	medium-sized	TRBD1	CASSDGTGGNEQFF	TGTGCCAGCAGTGACGGGACAGGGGGCAATGAGCAGTTCTTC
TRBV15	TRBJ1-5	few	.	CATSRDVIGPQHF	TGTGCCACCAGCAGAGATGTGATCGGGCCCCAGCATTTT
TRBV4-1	TRBJ1-4	many	.	CASSAGQLATNEKLFF	TGCGCCAGCAGCGCCGGACAGCTTGCAACTAATGAAAAACTGTTTTTT
TRBV29-1	TRBJ2-3	many	.	CSVQEGQQYF	TGCAGCGTTCAGGAGGGCCAGCAGTATTTT
TRBV29-1	TRBJ1-2	many	.	CSVGQTGQNYGYTF	TGCAGCGTTGGGCAAACAGGGCAAAACTATGGCTACACCTTC
TRBV28	TRBJ2-2	few	.	CASSQLNTGELFF	TGTGCCAGCAGTCAGTTGAACACCGGGGAGCTGTTTTTT
TRBV18	TRBJ1-1	many	TRBD1	CASRPTGDTEAFF	TGTGCCAGCCGCCCGACAGGGGACACTGAAGCTTTCTTT
TRBV19	TRBJ2-7	many	.	CASSPGGDTYEQYF	TGTGCCAGTAGTCCGGGCGGGGATACCTACGAGCAGTACTTC
TRBV11-2	TRBJ2-1	.	.	CASSPSSYNEQFF	TGTGCCAGCAGCCCTAGCTCCTACAATGAGCAGTTCTTC
TRBV6-5	TRBJ1-2	few	TRBD1	CASSYYGQGIDYGYTF	TGTGCCAGCAGTTACTACGGACAGGGAATCGACTATGGCTACACCTTC
TRBV5-1	TRBJ2-7	.	TRBD1	CASSRGQGANEQYF	TGCGCCAGCAGCAGGGGACAGGGGGCCAACGAGCAGTACTTC
TRBV7-9	TRBJ1-1	.	.	CASSFEAISNTEAFF	TGTGCCAGCAGCTTCGAAGCGATATCGAACACTGAAGCTTTCTTT
TRBV11-1	TRBJ2-3	many	.	CASSSDSTRTDTQYF	TGTGCCAGCAGCTCTGACAGCACCCGCACAGATACGCAGTATTTT
TRBV18	TRBJ1-1	few	TRBD1	CASSPQGASTEAFF	TGTGCCAGCTCACCACAGGGGGCAAGCACTGAAGCTTTCTTT
TRBV10-3	TRBJ2-5	.	.	CAISEQGGETQYF	TGTGCCATCAGTGAGCAGGGAGGAGAGACCCAGTACTTC
TRBV27	TRBJ2-2	few	.	CASSSGTDLGAGELFF	TGTGCCAGCAGTTCCGGGACGGACCTAGGGGCCGGGGAGCTGTTTTTT
TRBV20-1	TRBJ2-3	many	.	CSALRVITDTQYF	TGCAGTGCTCTTAGGGTAATCACAGATACGCAGTATTTT
TRBV21-1	TRBJ2-3	few	.	CASSKEGASGPTDTQYF	TGTGCCAGCAGCAAAGAGGGGGCTAGCGGCCCCACAGATACGCAGTATTTT
TRBV29-1	TRBJ2-3	.	.	CSAGGDTQYF	TGCAGCGCTGGTGGGGATACGCAGTATTTT
TRBV29-1	TRBJ1-1	few	TRBD1	CSVGTGVNTEAFF	TGCAGCGTCGGGACAGGGGTGAACACTGAAGCTTTCTTT
TRBV6-6	TRBJ2-3	many	.	CASKRDTSTDTQYF	TGTGCCAGCAAGAGGGACACTTCCACAGATACGCAGTATTTT
TRBV20-1	TRBJ2-5	many	TRBD2	CSAASGRASETQYF	TGCAGTGCTGCAAGCGGGAGGGCCTCGGAGACCCAGTACTTC
TRBV29-1	TRBJ1-1	many	.	CSAPEVGWNTEAFF	TGCAGCGCCCCTGAGGTAGGATGGAACACTGAAGCTTTCTTT
TRBV5-5	TRBJ1-2	many	.	CASSGDGESDGYTF	TGTGCCAGCAGCGGGGACGGAGAATCGGATGGCTACACCTTC
TRBV10-3	TRBJ1-1	few	TRBD1	CAISEWTGGENTEAFF	TGTGCCATCAGTGAGTGGACAGGGGGCGAGAACACTGAAGCTTTCTTT
TRBV10-3	TRBJ1-3	many	.	CAISTGLGNTIYF	TGTGCCATCAGTACGGGACTTGGAAACACCATATATTTT
TRBV7-9	TRBJ2-2	many	TRBD2	CASSRGLAGYNGELFF	TGTGCCAGCAGCCGCGGACTAGCGGGATATAACGGGGAGCTGTTTTTT
TRBV5-1	TRBJ1-1	few	TRBD1	CASSWGQGGTEAFF	TGCGCCAGCAGCTGGGGACAGGGAGGCACTGAAGCTTTCTTT
TRBV29-1	TRBJ2-2	.	TRBD1	CSVGQRNTGELFF	TGCAGCGTGGGACAGAGGAACACCGGGGAGCTGTTTTTT
TRBV3-1	TRBJ2-7	many	TRBD2	CASSWTSGSVEQYF	TGTGCCAGCAGCTGGACTAGCGGGAGTGTTGAGCAGTACTTC
TRBV20-1	TRBJ2-1	few	TRBD2	CSARDFSASGKNEQFF	TGCAGTGCGAGGGATTTTTCGGCTAGCGGAAAAAATGAGCAGTTCTTC
TRBV5-1	TRBJ2-5	.	TRBD2	CASSKGGGRETQYF	TGCGCCAGCAGCAAGGGCGGGGGGAGAGAGACCCAGTACTTC
TRBV10-2	TRBJ2-1	.	.	CASSDSGPYNEQFF	TGCGCCAGCAGTGATAGCGGCCCCTACAATGAGCAGTTCTTC
TRBV7-2	TRBJ2-3	many	TRBD2	CASSLANLAVDTQYF	TGTGCCAGCAGCTTAGCGAACCTAGCGGTAGATACGCAGTATTTT
TRBV9	TRBJ2-7	many	.	CASSVGDFSYEQYF	TGTGCCAGCAGCGTGGGGGATTTCTCCTACGAGCAGTACTTC
TRBV4-2	TRBJ2-7	.	TRBD2	CASSQAGDEQYF	TGTGCCAGCAGCCAGGCGGGGGACGAGCAGTACTTC
TRBV12-3/TRBV12-4	TRBJ2-1	few	.	CASSCEREQFF	TGTGCCAGCAGTTGTGAGCGGGAGCAGTTCTTC
TRBV12-3/TRBV12-4	TRBJ2-7	few	.	CASSFAISGHEQYF	TGTGCCAGCAGTTTTGCTATAAGCGGCCACGAGCAGTACTTC
TRBV6-5	TRBJ2-7	many	.	CASSSGQDAYEQYF	TGTGCCAGCAGTTCCGGGCAGGACGCCTACGAGCAGTACTTC
TRBV4-3	TRBJ2-2	many	.	CASSPDRPGELFF	TGCGCCAGCAGCCCCGACAGGCCCGGGGAGCTGTTTTTT